This TCR beta chain was captured by sequencing in a study of long-term antiretroviral therapy in people with HIV. The J segment lost 3 bases and the V segment lost 4 bases, leaving 4 bases of the junction unmatched. Germline V gives CDR1 MGHRA, CDR2 YSYEKL. This CDR3 spans 14 amino acids. On this clone: This specimen includes other DNA sequences encoding the same CDR3.

With survey level as its setting, the immunoSEQ assay was v3.0. Repertoires were generated with immunoSEQ multiplex PCR, while TCRdb's copy carries only in-frame clones and drops some. The sample records 15,000 to 20,000 clones, roughly three quarters being singletons. Researchers secured at least one pre-ART and at least two post-ART PBMC samples from each donor. Each specimen consisted of roughly 0.9-10 million cryopreserved PBMC prior to extraction of DNA. Sequenced material: unsorted PBMCs, taken 0.5 years before starting antiretroviral therapy. The TCR comes from a young man with HIV. The genes are TRBV4-1 and TRBJ2-7; 9 nucleotides agree with TRBD1. DNA of the CDR3: TGCGCCAGCAGCCCCGGGACAGGGATCTACGAGCAGTACTTC. Its protein is CASSPGTGIYEQYF.